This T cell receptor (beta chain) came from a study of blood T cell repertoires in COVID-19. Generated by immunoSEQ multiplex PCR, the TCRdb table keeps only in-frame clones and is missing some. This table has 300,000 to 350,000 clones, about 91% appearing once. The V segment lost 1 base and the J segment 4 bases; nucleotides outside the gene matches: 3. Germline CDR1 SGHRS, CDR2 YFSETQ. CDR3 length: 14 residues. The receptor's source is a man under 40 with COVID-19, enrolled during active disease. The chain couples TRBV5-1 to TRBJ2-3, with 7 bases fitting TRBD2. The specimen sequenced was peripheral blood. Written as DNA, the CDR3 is TGCGCCAGCAGCTTGATGGCGGGGGCAGATACGCAGTATTTT. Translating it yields CASSLMAGADTQYF.